The rows below give T cell receptor beta chains drawn from one sample of a study of blood T cell repertoires in COVID-19. Assay: immunoSEQ multiplex PCR; the TCRdb copy retains only in-frame clones and omits some. The profile shows more than 200,000 clones, 70% to 90% of them singletons. Sequencing was done on a sample of peripheral blood. The receptors were gathered from a man older than 75 with acute or convalescent COVID-19. Each CDR3 is given with its conserved first and last residue. D genes are given only for firm matches. The size entry is marked missing in some rows and otherwise reads once, few, many or a size class.

>TRBV6-2/TRBV6-3|-|-|TRBJ1-1
CASSSYLNTEAFF
TGTGCCAGCAGTTCCTATTTGAACACTGAAGCTTTCTTT
>TRBV19|-|-|TRBJ2-1
CASSIGGGQEQFF
TGTGCCAGTAGTATAGGGGGGGGCCAGGAGCAGTTCTTC
>TRBV7-2|TRBD2|once|TRBJ2-1
CASSPRGEGEQFF
TGTGCCAGCAGCCCCCGAGGGGAGGGTGAGCAGTTCTTC
>TRBV6-6|-|once|TRBJ1-6
CASSDIEGNSPLHF
TGTGCCAGCAGCGACATTGAGGGTAATTCACCCCTCCACTTT
>TRBV19|TRBD1|-|TRBJ2-3
CASSRTGTGFATDTQYF
TGTGCCAGTAGTCGGACCGGGACAGGGTTCGCCACAGATACGCAGTATTTT
>TRBV19|-|-|TRBJ1-3
CASSIGRAGNTIYF
TGTGCCAGTAGTATCGGCAGGGCTGGAAACACCATATATTTT
>TRBV28|-|-|TRBJ1-2
CASSLSLRGRGDGYTF
TGTGCCAGCAGTTTATCCCTCAGGGGCAGGGGTGATGGCTACACCTTC
>TRBV28|-|-|TRBJ2-7
CASSRQSPYEQYF
TGTGCCAGCAGTCGACAGTCACCCTACGAGCAGTACTTC
>TRBV5-6|TRBD2|-|TRBJ2-3
CASSPLSGRGTDTQYF
TGTGCCAGCAGCCCGCTCAGCGGGAGGGGAACAGATACGCAGTATTTT
>TRBV7-2|TRBD2|-|TRBJ2-1
CASSLWGGGRFGGYNEQFF
TGTGCCAGCAGCTTATGGGGAGGCGGGAGGTTTGGGGGTTACAATGAGCAGTTCTTC
>TRBV4-2|TRBD2|-|TRBJ2-7
CASSQDRSSGRYEQYF
TGTGCCAGCAGCCAAGATCGATCTAGCGGGAGGTACGAGCAGTACTTC
>TRBV7-3|-|-|TRBJ1-1
CASSSAPRTATMNTEAFF
TGTGCCAGCAGCTCGGCGCCCAGAACAGCTACAATGAACACTGAAGCTTTCTTT
>TRBV18|-|-|TRBJ1-1
CASSPLGGAGEAFF
TGTGCCAGCTCACCACTAGGAGGGGCGGGTGAAGCTTTCTTT
>TRBV5-4|-|once|TRBJ2-2
CASSFRVPGELFF
TGTGCCAGCAGCTTCCGGGTACCCGGGGAGCTGTTTTTT
>TRBV11-2|-|-|TRBJ2-1
CASSLGAGVQFF
TGTGCCAGCAGCCTGGGGGCGGGAGTACAGTTCTTC
>TRBV10-3|TRBD1|-|TRBJ1-1
CAISRTGQVWDTEAFF
TGTGCCATCAGCCGGACAGGGCAAGTCTGGGACACTGAAGCTTTCTTT
>TRBV5-1|-|-|TRBJ1-6
CASSLEPGRFSPLHF
TGCGCCAGCAGCTTGGAACCAGGGAGGTTCTCACCCCTCCACTTT
>TRBV19|TRBD1|-|TRBJ2-6
CASMRTGSSGANVLTF
TGTGCCAGTATGCGGACAGGATCCTCTGGGGCCAACGTCCTGACTTTC
>TRBV19|-|-|TRBJ2-3
CASSTKQGSGTDTQYF
TGTGCCAGTAGTACCAAGCAGGGGTCGGGGACAGATACGCAGTATTTT
>TRBV19|-|-|TRBJ1-6
CASSSTAGSYNSPLHF
TGTGCCAGTAGTTCGACAGCAGGAAGCTATAATTCACCCCTCCACTTT
>TRBV28|TRBD2|-|TRBJ2-1
CATLRTSGRNEQFF
TGTGCAACTCTTAGGACTAGCGGGAGGAATGAGCAGTTCTTC
>TRBV19|TRBD1|-|TRBJ1-5
CASRRSRGPDQPQHF
TGTGCCAGTAGAAGGTCCAGGGGGCCGGATCAGCCCCAGCATTTT
>TRBV6-5|TRBD1|-|TRBJ2-5
CASQRTGDQETQYF
TGTGCCAGTCAAAGGACAGGGGATCAAGAGACCCAGTACTTC
>TRBV19|TRBD2|-|TRBJ2-1
CASKELADYNEQFF
TGTGCCAGTAAGGAACTAGCGGACTACAATGAGCAGTTCTTC
>TRBV18|-|once|TRBJ2-2
CASSPRRSHPGGAGTGELFF
TGTGCCAGCTCACCACGCCGCAGCCATCCGGGGGGCGCAGGCACCGGGGAGCTGTTTTTT
>TRBV5-1|TRBD2|-|TRBJ2-1
CASKQGLDRNEQFF
TGCGCCAGCAAACAGGGACTAGATCGGAATGAGCAGTTCTTC